This T cell receptor beta chain was retrieved from a study of control samples from healthy donors and cancer patients. Per germline, CDR1 MNHEY and CDR2 SMNVEV (reference sequence). V lost 6 bases to trimming and J lost 5 bases, with 13 bases between them. The CDR3 has 13 amino acids. Here immunoSEQ multiplex PCR was the method, and the copy in TCRdb shows in-frame clones only, minus some. This sample has 130,000 to 150,000 clones, with 91% found just once. The receptor's source is a man aged 25-45 years in good health. The sample comprised blood. This chain links TRBV27 with TRBJ1-1, with D perhaps matching TRBD1 (5 bases). CDR3 residues: CASRIGRGTEAFF. DNA of the CDR3: TGTGCCAGCAGAATTGGACGGGGGACTGAAGCTTTCTTT.